This T cell receptor (beta chain) was sequenced for a study of cytotoxic CD8 clonotypes in ibrutinib-treated CLL. Trimming cost V 4 bases and J 1 base; bases outside gene matches: 20. Germline CDR1 reads SGHRS; CDR2 reads YFSETQ. The CDR3 loop spans 21 amino acids. TCRdb's table, derived via immunoSEQ multiplex PCR, lists solely in-frame clones and lacks some. This table has some 120,000 clones, 84% appearing once. This specimen was PBMCs, taken after 24 months of ibrutinib treatment. V gene TRBV5-1 combines with J gene TRBJ1-5, with 10 bases lining up with TRBD1. This TCR was recovered from a human donor with chronic lymphocytic leukemia. The CDR3 DNA reads as TGCGCCAGCAGCCCCGGCAGACAGGGGGCTAGAGGTAGTAGGAGCAATCAGCCCCAGCATTTT. It is translated as CASSPGRQGARGSRSNQPQHF.